These 17 T cell receptor beta chains originate from one sample sequenced in a study of circulating and synovial CD4+ cells in juvenile arthritis. The protocol was immunoSEQ multiplex PCR, while the TCRdb copy is restricted to in-frame clones and leaves out a portion. The table includes 35,000 or so clones, 90% to 95% detected once. Sequencing was performed on CD4+ T cells from blood. Receptors originate from a human donor with juvenile idiopathic arthritis.

Written as DNA, the CDR3 is TGTGCCAGCAGCGCCCAATCCACCTGGGGCTGGGACACTGAAGCTTTCTTT. It translates to CASSAQSTWGWDTEAFF. The chain is built from TRBV9 and TRBJ1-1, with a weak D call TRBD1 (5 bases). The CDR3 spans 17 residues. The V gene lost 3 bases and the J gene lost 3 bases, with 21 bases spanning the gap. Germline V gives CDR1 SGDLS, CDR2 YYNGEE.

This chain uses TRBV6-6 with TRBJ1-4; tentatively, D is TRBD1 (5 bases). This CDR3 has 15 residues. V dropped 1 base and J dropped 6 bases, with 12 bases sitting between them. From germline, CDR1 is MNHNY and CDR2 SVGAGI (reference sequence). The CDR3 DNA follows: TGTGCCAGCAGTTACTTCCGGTGGGGGGATGAAAAACTGTTTTTT. Protein product: CASSYFRWGDEKLFF.

The V and J genes are TRBV7-2 and TRBJ2-1; 14 nucleotides match TRBD2. The germline V gene has CDR1 SGHTA and CDR2 FQGNSA. Trimming at V came to 6 bases and at J to 0 bases, leaving 7 bases not matched to a gene. CDR3 length: 18 residues. In DNA, the CDR3 is TGTGCCAGCAGTTTCCCCGGGACTAGCGGGGGCTCCTACAATGAGCAGTTCTTC. It is translated as CASSFPGTSGGSYNEQFF.

This clone was detected once. The chain is built from TRBV5-6 and TRBJ1-1; D ambiguous. CDR1 is SGHDT and CDR2 is YYEEEE in the germline V gene. V shed 2 bases and J shed 4 bases, with 3 bases lying between them. This CDR3 contains 11 residues. As DNA, the CDR3 is TGTGCCAGCAGCTTCGGCACTGAAGCTTTCTTT. Translating it yields CASSFGTEAFF.

The CDR3 nucleotides read TGTGCCAGCAGCGTAGATGGAGCGGCCACTGAAGCTTTCTTT. As protein: CASSVDGAATEAFF. The chain is built from TRBV9 and TRBJ1-1; D call uncertain. The V gene's germline CDR1 is SGDLS and CDR2 YYNGEE. The V gene lost 0 bases and the J gene lost 4 bases, with 10 bases spanning the gap. The CDR3 sequence is 14 residues long.

V usage is TRBV7-8 and J usage is TRBJ2-3; 13 positions agree with TRBD2. This CDR3 is built from 17 residues. CDR1 SGHVS and CDR2 FQNEAQ come from the germline V gene. With V trimmed by 0 bases and J by 0 bases, 0 bases remained unmatched. This CDR3 reads CASSLAGLAGSTDTQYF. CDR3 DNA sequence: TGTGCCAGCAGCTTAGCGGGACTAGCGGGGAGCACAGATACGCAGTATTTT.

The chain links TRBV6-6 to TRBJ2-7; D not certain. The CDR3 extends over 12 amino acids. Trimming pared 5 bases from V and 0 bases from J, leaving 5 bases between. The germline gives CDR1 MNHNY, CDR2 SVGAGI (reference sequence). As DNA, the CDR3 is TGTGCCAGCAGTCAGGTCTCCTACGAGCAGTACTTC. Amino acid sequence: CASSQVSYEQYF.

J is TRBJ2-2 and V is TRBV5-4; 9 nucleotides match TRBD2. Germline V gene lookup returns CDR1 SGHNT and CDR2 YYREEE (reference sequence). The CDR3 runs to 15 residues. J was trimmed by 4 bases and V by 0 bases; bases with no gene match: 1. The DNA for the CDR3 is TGTGCCAGCAGCTTGGGCGGGGGGGCCACCGGGGAGCTGTTTTTT. Protein sequence: CASSLGGGATGELFF.

V usage is TRBV18 and J usage is TRBJ1-2; D gene ambiguous. V lost 3 bases and J 0 bases, leaving 5 bases between the germline ends. In germline, CDR1 is KGHSH, CDR2 LQKENI. The CDR3 has 13 residues. The CDR3 coding sequence is TGTGCCAGCTCACCGCCGGCTAACTATGGCTACACCTTC. Residues: CASSPPANYGYTF.

This clone was seen just once. V and J are TRBV4-1 and TRBJ1-4, with D possibly matching TRBD1 (6 bases). V was clipped by 4 bases and J by 6 bases, with 15 bases between them. Germline loops: CDR1 MGHRA, CDR2 YSYEKL. CDR3 length: 15 amino acids. CDR3 in DNA: TGCGCCAGCAGCCGGAGAGGGACAATGGATGAAAAACTGTTTTTT. Translated, it gives CASSRRGTMDEKLFF.

The rearrangement links TRBV27 to TRBJ1-5; 8 positions match TRBD1. This CDR3 is 16 amino acids long. Germline V gene data show CDR1 as MNHEY and CDR2 as SMNVEV (reference sequence). Trimming cost V 5 bases and J 0 bases; bases outside gene matches: 6. CDR3 region: CASSKGQAYSNQPQHF. The CDR3 DNA reads TGTGCCAGCAGTAAGGGACAGGCTTATAGCAATCAGCCCCAGCATTTT.

Turning to this clone: Other DNA sequences of this sample code for an identical CDR3. The rearrangement links TRBV19 to TRBJ1-6; D is unresolved. This CDR3 is 14 amino acids long. From germline, CDR1 is LNHDA and CDR2 SQIVND (reference sequence). The V gene lost 4 bases and the J gene lost 0 bases, with 4 bases spanning the gap. The CDR3, as DNA: TGTGCCAGTAGTACGAGCTCCTATAATTCACCCCTCCACTTT. This gives the protein CASSTSSYNSPLHF.

The CDR3 sequence: CASSFGDRGYGYTF. CDR3 DNA sequence: TGTGCCAGCAGTTTCGGAGACAGGGGGTATGGCTACACCTTC. This sequence joins TRBV27 and TRBJ1-2, with 9 bases aligning to TRBD1. Germline-derived CDR1 and CDR2 are MNHEY and SMNVEV (reference sequence). Germline trimming cut 3 bases from V and 5 bases from J; bases unmatched to any gene: 4. This CDR3 comprises 14 residues.

The chain couples TRBV6-1 to TRBJ1-1; possible D gene TRBD1, 5 bases. The germline V gene encodes CDR1 MNHNS and CDR2 SASEGT. V was cut by 3 bases and J by 5 bases, with 13 bases left in between. CDR3 size: 14 residues. The CDR3 region is CASSEGGSKTEAFF. The CDR3 DNA reads as TGTGCCAGCAGTGAGGGGGGTTCGAAGACTGAAGCTTTCTTT.

The chain recombines TRBV6-1 with TRBJ1-2; D remains unclear. Germline CDR1 and CDR2: MNHNS and SASEGT. Trimming shortened V by 2 bases and J by 0 bases, and 7 bases separated the two germline ends. The CDR3 spans 14 residues. As DNA, the CDR3 is TGTGCCAGCAGTGAACCGTTAGCTAACTATGGCTACACCTTC. Translated, it gives CASSEPLANYGYTF.

The chain is built from TRBV18 and TRBJ1-2; D is possibly TRBD1 (6 bases). This CDR3 is 17 amino acids long. The germline gives CDR1 KGHSH, CDR2 LQKENI. V was cut by 3 bases and J by 1 base, with 18 bases left in between. This chain's CDR3 is CASSPSPTGTGNYGYTF. The CDR3 DNA sequence: TGTGCCAGCTCACCCTCCCCAACAGGGACGGGTAACTATGGCTACACCTTC.

V gene TRBV7-2 combines with J gene TRBJ2-5; D gene uncertain. Between the trimmed V and J ends, which lost 1 base and 5 bases, there was a span of 20 bases. Germline assignment: CDR1 SGHTA and CDR2 FQGNSA. The CDR3 has 17 amino acids. The CDR3, as DNA: TGTGCCAGCAGCTTAGGGAGTAGTCCTCTTAGTCGGGAGACCCAGTACTTC. Residues: CASSLGSSPLSRETQYF. The whole variable domain, remainder taken from reference TRBV7-2 and TRBJ2-5, is GAGVSQSPSNKVTEKGKDVELRCDPISGHTALYWYRQSLGQGLEFLIYFQGNSAPDKSGLPSDRFSAERTGGSVSTLTIQRTQQEDSAVYLCASSLGSSPLSRETQYFGPGTRLLVL.